Below are 20 T cell receptor beta chains sequenced from a single sample in a study of cytomegalovirus exposure and HLA in healthy donors (dated by TCRdb to about 2017). Libraries were prepared through the immunoSEQ multiplex PCR assay. The multiplex PCR relied on a mix of 60 forward primers for TCR Vbeta segments and 13 reverse primers for TCR Jbeta segments. TCRdb's version of the immuneACCESS table is confined to in-frame rearrangements and falls short of the full clone set. An unresolved V gene accounts for under half of the shortfall where checked; the remainder is of unknown origin. Here the sample has about 160,000 clones; 82% occur a single time. The ten most abundant clones make up approximately 12% of the sample. The sequenced material came from PBMCs. Receptors originate from a man aged 50 to 59 in good health and CMV-seropositive.

This clone was counted a single time. This chain connects TRBV7-2 to TRBJ1-2, with 8 positions matching TRBD1. With V trimmed by 5 bases and J by 0 bases, 5 bases remained unmatched. This CDR3 comprises 15 residues. The germline V gene has CDR1 SGHTA and CDR2 FQGNSA. CDR3 protein: CASSPRTGPNYGYTF. The DNA for the CDR3 is TGTGCCAGCAGCCCCCGGACAGGGCCTAACTATGGCTACACCTTC.

The rearrangement uses TRBV6-6 and TRBJ2-5, with 9 bases fitting TRBD2. The germline V gene has CDR1 MNHNY and CDR2 SVGAGI (reference sequence). The CDR3 extends over 14 amino acids. With V trimmed by 5 bases and J by 5 bases, 6 bases remained unmatched. The CDR3 loop reads CASSPTSGFETQYF. The CDR3 DNA is TGTGCCAGCAGTCCCACTAGCGGGTTTGAGACCCAGTACTTC.

The chain uses TRBV6-5 and TRBJ2-5; 7 bases map to TRBD2. The ends lost 6 bases at V and 2 bases at J; junction bases unmatched: 6. The CDR3 consists of 14 residues. Germline values: CDR1 MNHEY, CDR2 SVGAGI. The CDR3, as DNA: TGTGCCAGCAGGCTAGCGGTTTCTCAAGAGACCCAGTACTTC. Protein sequence: CASRLAVSQETQYF.

This CDR3 is CASSFPRETEAFF. The CDR3 DNA follows: TGTGCCAGCAGTTTCCCTCGTGAGACTGAAGCTTTCTTT. The chain recombines TRBV28 with TRBJ1-1; D is undetermined. V lost 3 bases and J lost 5, with 10 bases in between. CDR3 size: 13 residues. Germline V gene lookup returns CDR1 MDHEN and CDR2 SYDVKM.

The rearrangement uses TRBV28 and TRBJ2-4; tentatively, D is TRBD2 (6 bases). Per germline, CDR1 MDHEN and CDR2 SYDVKM. V was pared by 2 bases and J by 5 bases, with 16 bases between. The CDR3 runs 16 residues. For the CDR3, the DNA is TGTGCCAGCAGTTTACGCGGGACGAGTGAGCAAAACATTCAGTACTTC. Translated, it gives CASSLRGTSEQNIQYF.

The chain links TRBV9 to TRBJ1-6; no firm D call. The V end lost 3 bases, the J end lost 6 bases, and 10 bases lay between the germline ends. The CDR3 runs to 14 residues. Germline CDR1 SGDLS, CDR2 YYNGEE. In DNA form, the CDR3 reads TGTGCCAGCAGCGACGGGGATAGTAATTCACCCCTCCACTTT. Protein sequence: CASSDGDSNSPLHF.

The V call is TRBV28, the J call TRBJ2-5, with 10 positions matching TRBD2. This CDR3 has 20 amino acids. From germline, CDR1 is MDHEN and CDR2 SYDVKM. After removal of 3 bases from V and 2 bases from J, the junction contained 18 bases not matched to a gene. The chain's CDR3 is CASSFSGLVASGSMQETQYF. DNA for the CDR3: TGTGCCAGCAGTTTTAGTGGTTTGGTGGCTAGCGGGAGCATGCAAGAGACCCAGTACTTC.

V and J are TRBV11-3 and TRBJ1-2; possible D gene TRBD1, 6 bases. Trimming left V 3 bases short and J 2 bases short, with 10 bases between. CDR3 length equals 14 residues. The V gene's germline CDR1 is SGHNT and CDR2 YENEEA. CDR3 nucleotide sequence: TGTGCCAGCAGCTTTGGGACAACAAACTATGGCTACACCTTC. Translation: CASSFGTTNYGYTF.

A note on this clone: Other DNA sequences in this sample translate to the same CDR3. The V call is TRBV2, the J call TRBJ1-5; TRBD1 matches 11 bases. The ends lost 8 bases at V and 4 bases at J; junction bases unmatched: 1. This CDR3 is built from 13 residues. Germline V CDR1 and CDR2: SNHLY, FYNNEI. CDR3 sequence reads: CASGTGGNQPQHF. The CDR3 DNA follows: TGTGCCAGCGGGACAGGGGGTAATCAGCCCCAGCATTTT.

The chain uses TRBV7-3 and TRBJ2-2, with 10 bases that match TRBD2. Trimming removed 5 bases from V and 5 bases from J; junction bases left unmatched: 8. Germline loops: CDR1 SGHTA, CDR2 FQGTGA. This CDR3 region has 16 residues. The CDR3, as DNA: TGTGCCAGCAGCCCGCCGGGTAGCGGGGGGACCGGGGAGCTGTTTTTT. Protein product: CASSPPGSGGTGELFF.

As DNA, the CDR3 is TGCAGCTCACAGACAGGCGGTCGGGAGCAGTACTTC. Translation gives CSSQTGGREQYF. V is TRBV29-1 and J is TRBJ2-7; a weak D match, TRBD1 (6 bases). The CDR3 has 12 residues. The V gene's germline CDR1 is SQVTM and CDR2 ANQGSEA. V lost 8 bases and J lost 7, with 18 bases in between.

V gene TRBV10-3 combines with J gene TRBJ2-2; TRBD1 is a possible D gene (5 bases). Per germline, CDR1 ENHRY and CDR2 SYGVKD. The CDR3 extends over 15 amino acids. Trimming took off 4 bases at V and 0 bases at J, with 9 bases between the two ends. CDR3 residues: CAISAGQANTGELFF. The CDR3 DNA is TGTGCCATCAGTGCTGGACAAGCGAACACCGGGGAGCTGTTTTTT.

This clone showed up just a few times. The chain has TRBV9 and TRBJ2-3; 15 nucleotides match TRBD2. Germline lookup yields CDR1 SGDLS and CDR2 YYNGEE. This CDR3 comprises 17 residues. Trimming removed 4 bases from V and 2 bases from J; junction bases left unmatched: 5. CDR3 in DNA: TGTGCCAGCAGCTCGGGACTAGCGGGGGGAAACACAGATACGCAGTATTTT. As protein: CASSSGLAGGNTDTQYF.

This chain joins TRBV15 and TRBJ1-2; D gene uncertain. V lost 5 bases to trimming and J lost 1 base, with 17 bases between them. Germline V gene sequence: CDR1 LNHNV, CDR2 YYDKDF (reference sequence). This CDR3 contains 16 residues. The CDR3 DNA reads as TGTGCCACCAGCTCACTCGGAGAGACGGTTAACTATGGCTACACCTTC. Translated, it gives CATSSLGETVNYGYTF.

The CDR3 reads CASSMASLLAGELNTQYF. The CDR3 DNA reads TGTGCCAGTAGTATGGCCTCTCTACTAGCGGGAGAGTTAAATACGCAGTATTTT. The V call is TRBV19, the J call TRBJ2-3; 11 bases fit TRBD2. CDR1 is LNHDA and CDR2 is SQIVND in the germline V gene (reference sequence). V lost 3 bases, J lost 7 bases, and 15 bases stayed unmatched. This CDR3 contains 18 residues. Looking up the rest from reference TRBV19 and TRBJ2-3 gives the full variable domain: DGGITQSPKYLFRKEGQNVTLSCEQNLNHDAMYWYRQDPGQGLRLIYYSQIVNDFQKGDIAEGYSVSREKKESFPLTVTSAQKNPTAFYLCASSMASLLAGELNTQYFGPGTRLTVL.

In DNA, the CDR3 is TGCGCCAGCAGTGAGACCCCGACTATTCCCCAGCATTTT. This translates into CASSETPTIPQHF. This chain connects TRBV10-2 to TRBJ1-5; D remains unclear. The V gene lost 2 bases and the J gene lost 10 bases, with 12 bases spanning the gap. Germline V gives CDR1 WSHSY, CDR2 SAAADI. The CDR3 length is 13 residues.

This chain uses TRBV6-5 with TRBJ1-5; no reliable D call. Germline CDR1 is MNHEY and CDR2 is SVGAGI. There are 13 residues in the CDR3. The germline V and J ends were trimmed by 2 bases and 7 bases, with 9 bases remaining between them. In nucleotides, the CDR3 is TGTGCCAGCAGTTACGGGCGGGGACAGCCCCAGCATTTT. This sequence encodes CASSYGRGQPQHF.

The sample holds one count of this clone. The rearrangement uses TRBV30 and TRBJ1-1, with D maybe TRBD1 (6 bases). Per the germline V gene, CDR1 is GTSNPN and CDR2 is SVGIG (reference sequence). Trimming took off 2 bases at V and 2 bases at J, with 9 bases between the two ends. This CDR3 has 13 amino acids. CDR3 DNA sequence: TGTGCCTGGAGTCCGGACAGAAACACTGAAGCTTTCTTT. Protein sequence: CAWSPDRNTEAFF.

CDR3 sequence: CASSLAGRVPYNEQFF. CDR3 bases: TGCGCCAGCAGCTTGGCCGGCAGGGTACCCTACAATGAGCAGTTCTTC. This chain connects TRBV5-1 to TRBJ2-1; the D gene is possibly TRBD1 (5 bases). The CDR3 length is 16 residues. V gave up 0 bases and J gave up 2 bases, with 12 bases separating them. The germline V gene encodes CDR1 SGHRS and CDR2 YFSETQ.

The CDR3 sequence is CASSPQGAGQPQHF. CDR3 in DNA: TGTGCCAGCAGTCCGCAGGGGGCAGGGCAGCCCCAGCATTTT. The V and J genes are TRBV2 and TRBJ1-5, with TRBD1 identical over 8 bases. The CDR3 consists of 14 residues. V shed 5 bases, J shed 7 bases, and the junction held 7 bases outside the gene matches. CDR1 and CDR2 from the germline V gene are SNHLY and FYNNEI.